The rows below give T cell receptor beta chains drawn from one sample of a study of identical twins. TCRdb reprocessed the 5' RACE reads with MiXCR, giving one entry per CDR3 protein. Of under 800,000 distinct CDR3 sequences listed, approximately 22% were seen once; the top ten hold roughly 4.3%. The sample was also reused in another study, on T cells expressing NK-cell markers.

Input material: PBMCs. The receptors shown here come from a woman aged 18 to 35 in good health. Each CDR3 is given with its conserved first and last residue. D genes are given only for firm matches. The size entry is marked missing in some rows and otherwise reads once, few, many or a size class.

v_gene: TRBV6-1; abundance: few; j_gene: TRBJ1-2; d_gene: NA; CDR3nt: TGTGCCAGCAGACGACAGAGGAACTATGGCTACACCTTC; CDR3aa: CASRRQRNYGYTF
v_gene: TRBV4-3; abundance: NA; j_gene: TRBJ2-2; d_gene: TRBD1; CDR3nt: TGCGCCAGCAGCCAAGAGACAGGGAGCACCGGGGAGCTGTTTTTT; CDR3aa: CASSQETGSTGELFF
v_gene: TRBV3-1; abundance: NA; j_gene: TRBJ2-7; d_gene: NA; CDR3nt: TGTGCCAGCAGCCAAGCACCTCTCGAGCAGTACTTC; CDR3aa: CASSQAPLEQYF
v_gene: TRBV5-1; abundance: NA; j_gene: TRBJ2-5; d_gene: TRBD1; CDR3nt: TGCGCCAGCAGCCCTGGGACAGCCAAGGAGACCCAGTACTTC; CDR3aa: CASSPGTAKETQYF
v_gene: TRBV5-1; abundance: NA; j_gene: TRBJ2-1; d_gene: TRBD2; CDR3nt: TGCGCCAGCAGCGCGCTAGCGGGAGCTGGGAATGAGCAGTTCTTC; CDR3aa: CASSALAGAGNEQFF
v_gene: TRBV2; abundance: NA; j_gene: TRBJ2-2; d_gene: NA; CDR3nt: TGTGCCAGCAGTGTAACCGGGGTTAGCGCCGGGGAGCTGTTTTTT; CDR3aa: CASSVTGVSAGELFF
v_gene: TRBV20-1; abundance: few; j_gene: TRBJ2-7; d_gene: NA; CDR3nt: TGCAGTGCTAGATATGGGGCTCCCCCCTACGAGCAGTACTTC; CDR3aa: CSARYGAPPYEQYF
v_gene: TRBV3-1; abundance: NA; j_gene: TRBJ2-1; d_gene: TRBD2; CDR3nt: TGTGCCAGCAGCCAAGATCTCGCGGCTAGCGGGAGCAATGAGCAGTTCTTC; CDR3aa: CASSQDLAASGSNEQFF
v_gene: TRBV20-1; abundance: NA; j_gene: TRBJ1-1; d_gene: NA; CDR3nt: TGCAGTGCTAGTGTACTAGGGCAGTGGAACACTGAAGCTTTCTTT; CDR3aa: CSASVLGQWNTEAFF
v_gene: TRBV5-1; abundance: many; j_gene: TRBJ1-4; d_gene: TRBD1; CDR3nt: TGCGCCAGCAGCTTCGGGACAGCTGTTGGTGAAAAACTGTTTTTT; CDR3aa: CASSFGTAVGEKLFF
v_gene: TRBV5-1; abundance: many; j_gene: TRBJ2-3; d_gene: NA; CDR3nt: TGCGCCAGCAGCCCGACCGGTGGGGCAGATACGCAGTATTTT; CDR3aa: CASSPTGGADTQYF
v_gene: TRBV7-2; abundance: NA; j_gene: TRBJ2-7; d_gene: NA; CDR3nt: TGTGCCAGCAGCCCAAGAGGTGAAAGCACGTACGAGCAGTACTTC; CDR3aa: CASSPRGESTYEQYF
v_gene: TRBV24-1; abundance: few; j_gene: TRBJ2-1; d_gene: TRBD2; CDR3nt: TGTGCCACCAGTGATTCTTTAGCGGGAGCAACGGATGAGCAGTTCTTC; CDR3aa: CATSDSLAGATDEQFF
v_gene: TRBV3-1; abundance: few; j_gene: TRBJ2-2; d_gene: NA; CDR3nt: TGTGCCAGCAGCCAAGACAGGGATATCACCGGGGAGCTGTTTTTT; CDR3aa: CASSQDRDITGELFF
v_gene: TRBV5-1; abundance: few; j_gene: TRBJ2-1; d_gene: TRBD2; CDR3nt: TGCGCCAGCGGTCGAAGCGGGGGGGTGAATGAGCAGTTCTTC; CDR3aa: CASGRSGGVNEQFF
v_gene: TRBV29-1; abundance: NA; j_gene: TRBJ1-2; d_gene: TRBD1; CDR3nt: TGCAGCGCAAGGGACAGGGGGAGTTATGGCTACACCTTC; CDR3aa: CSARDRGSYGYTF
v_gene: TRBV29-1; abundance: few; j_gene: TRBJ2-6; d_gene: NA; CDR3nt: TGCAGCGTTGGCTCCTCTGGGGCCAACGTCCTGACTTTC; CDR3aa: CSVGSSGANVLTF
v_gene: TRBV2; abundance: many; j_gene: TRBJ2-7; d_gene: NA; CDR3nt: TGTGCCAGCAGTGAGGAGGTCAACTCCTACGAGCAGTACTTC; CDR3aa: CASSEEVNSYEQYF
v_gene: TRBV7-8; abundance: NA; j_gene: TRBJ2-2; d_gene: NA; CDR3nt: TGTGCCAGCAGCTTACCAGCTGGGTTCGGGGAGCTGTTTTTT; CDR3aa: CASSLPAGFGELFF
v_gene: TRBV18; abundance: NA; j_gene: TRBJ2-7; d_gene: NA; CDR3nt: TGTGCCAGCTCACCAATTCAGGCAATCTACGAGCAGTACTTC; CDR3aa: CASSPIQAIYEQYF
v_gene: TRBV7-9; abundance: NA; j_gene: TRBJ2-5; d_gene: NA; CDR3nt: TGTGCCAGCAGCCAAAGGGGGGGAAGACTTCAAGAGACCCAGTACTTC; CDR3aa: CASSQRGGRLQETQYF
v_gene: TRBV5-1; abundance: NA; j_gene: TRBJ2-1; d_gene: NA; CDR3nt: TGCGCCAGCAGCTTGGAGGACAGACTCTACAATGAGCAGTTCTTC; CDR3aa: CASSLEDRLYNEQFF
v_gene: TRBV12-3/TRBV12-4; abundance: few; j_gene: TRBJ2-1; d_gene: TRBD1; CDR3nt: TGTGCCAGCAGGGGGGACAGGGAGGGTACGGGTGAGCAGTTCTTC; CDR3aa: CASRGDREGTGEQFF
v_gene: TRBV3-1; abundance: NA; j_gene: TRBJ2-7; d_gene: TRBD1; CDR3nt: TGTGCCAGCAGCGACTTCGGGACAGCGGACGAGCAGTACTTC; CDR3aa: CASSDFGTADEQYF
v_gene: TRBV27; abundance: NA; j_gene: TRBJ2-7; d_gene: TRBD2; CDR3nt: TGTGCCAGCAGCCCGACTAGCGGGTTTACCTACGAGCAGTACTTC; CDR3aa: CASSPTSGFTYEQYF
v_gene: TRBV12-3/TRBV12-4; abundance: many; j_gene: TRBJ1-2; d_gene: TRBD1; CDR3nt: TGTGCCAGCAGTCCTACCGGGACAGGCTATGGCTACACCTTC; CDR3aa: CASSPTGTGYGYTF
v_gene: TRBV7-2; abundance: NA; j_gene: TRBJ2-7; d_gene: NA; CDR3nt: TGTGCCAGCAGCTTAGTGGGGGGAGCCCCCCGAGTGGTTGAGTACTTC; CDR3aa: CASSLVGGAPRVVEYF
v_gene: TRBV5-1; abundance: few; j_gene: TRBJ2-3; d_gene: TRBD1; CDR3nt: TGCGCCAGCAGCTGGGGACAGGGAGGCACAGATACGCAGTATTTT; CDR3aa: CASSWGQGGTDTQYF
v_gene: TRBV15; abundance: few; j_gene: TRBJ2-1; d_gene: TRBD2; CDR3nt: TGTGCCACCAGCATCGATTTTAGCGGGAGATCCTGCAATGAGCAGTTCTTC; CDR3aa: CATSIDFSGRSCNEQFF
v_gene: TRBV29-1; abundance: few; j_gene: TRBJ2-1; d_gene: NA; CDR3nt: TGCAGCGTTGTCCGCTACAATGAGCAGTTCTTC; CDR3aa: CSVVRYNEQFF
v_gene: TRBV5-1; abundance: few; j_gene: TRBJ2-7; d_gene: NA; CDR3nt: TGCGCCAGCAGCTTCGCAGATGCGCCTTCCATATACGAGCAGTACTTC; CDR3aa: CASSFADAPSIYEQYF
v_gene: TRBV6-1; abundance: few; j_gene: TRBJ1-3; d_gene: NA; CDR3nt: TGTGCCAGCAGCCCGGAGGCCCCCCTTGCTGGAAACACCATATATTTT; CDR3aa: CASSPEAPLAGNTIYF
v_gene: TRBV29-1; abundance: once; j_gene: TRBJ1-3; d_gene: TRBD1; CDR3nt: TGCAGCGTTGATTCCCAGGGGGCCTCTGGAAACACCATATATTTT; CDR3aa: CSVDSQGASGNTIYF
v_gene: TRBV2; abundance: few; j_gene: TRBJ1-1; d_gene: NA; CDR3nt: TGTGCCAGCAGTGACGAGGGCAACACTGAAGCTTTCTTT; CDR3aa: CASSDEGNTEAFF
v_gene: TRBV6-5; abundance: many; j_gene: TRBJ2-6; d_gene: NA; CDR3nt: TGTGCCAGCAGTTTTCAGGGAGCTGGGGCCAACGTCCTGACTTTC; CDR3aa: CASSFQGAGANVLTF
v_gene: TRBV12-3/TRBV12-4; abundance: many; j_gene: TRBJ2-7; d_gene: NA; CDR3nt: TGTGCCAGCAGTTTTAGGGGGAACGAGCAGTACTTC; CDR3aa: CASSFRGNEQYF
v_gene: TRBV27; abundance: NA; j_gene: TRBJ2-2; d_gene: NA; CDR3nt: TGTGCCAGCACCATCAATCTGGGGACGACTATGACCGGGGAGCTGTTTTTT; CDR3aa: CASTINLGTTMTGELFF